A single sample is the source of the 22 T cell receptor beta chains below, sequenced in a study of T-cell reconstitution after alpha-beta-depleted transplantation in children. Unique molecular identifiers were built into the TCRbeta library. A single record per CDR3 protein comes from TCRdb applying MiXCR to the PCR reads. This sample has some 500,000 distinct CDR3 sequences, with about 16% found just once. The starting material was PBMCs from the stem cell graft donor, obtained from the stem cell graft. The receptors were gathered from a human donor who donated a stem cell graft to a child with acute lymphoblastic leukemia.

The gene calls are TRBV14 and TRBJ1-2, with 8 bases lining up with TRBD1. This CDR3 is built from 16 residues. Germline V gene sequence: CDR1 SGHDN, CDR2 FVKESK. The J segment lost 6 bases and the V segment lost 0 bases, leaving 9 bases of the junction unmatched. The CDR3 nucleotides are TGTGCCAGCAGCCAAGATTACACAGGGGGAAGACATGGCTACACCTTC. This encodes CASSQDYTGGRHGYTF.

CDR3 amino acids: CASSSGDGDEQFF. DNA for the CDR3: TGTGCCAGCAGCTCCGGGGATGGGGATGAGCAGTTCTTC. The rearrangement links TRBV7-3 to TRBJ2-1; maybe TRBD2 (5 bases). Per the germline V gene, CDR1 is SGHTA and CDR2 is FQGTGA. The ends were cut back, 4 bases at V and 8 bases at J, with 12 bases in the middle. The CDR3 loop spans 13 amino acids.

The sample holds a few counts of this clonotype. The chain has TRBV4-2 and TRBJ1-2; D is uncertain. From germline, CDR1 is LGHNA and CDR2 YNFKEQ. This CDR3 is built from 13 residues. Trimming pared 0 bases from V and 4 bases from J, leaving 6 bases between. The CDR3 bases are TGTGCCAGCAGCCAAGATATGGGCTATGGCTACACCTTC. Translating it yields CASSQDMGYGYTF.

The chain couples TRBV5-5 to TRBJ2-3; D is uncertain. CDR3 size: 13 residues. Per the germline V gene, CDR1 is SGHKS and CDR2 is YYEKEE (reference sequence). The V end lost 5 bases, the J end lost 2 bases, and 9 bases lay between the germline ends. CDR3 residues: CASSSWSTDTQYF. CDR3 nucleotides: TGTGCCAGCAGTTCCTGGTCCACAGATACGCAGTATTTT.

Many counts were recorded for this clonotype. This chain uses TRBV7-8 with TRBJ2-2, with a tentative D call TRBD1 (6 bases). Germline loops: CDR1 SGHVS, CDR2 FQNEAQ. The CDR3 length is 15 residues. Trimming pared 1 base from V and 3 bases from J, leaving 9 bases between. For the CDR3, the DNA is TGTGCCAGCAGCTTAGACAGGGCGGACACCGGGGAGCTGTTTTTT. Its protein product is CASSLDRADTGELFF.

Many counts were recorded for this clonotype. The rearrangement links TRBV6-1 to TRBJ1-1, with 7 bases aligning to TRBD1. Germline V lookup: CDR1 MNHNS, CDR2 SASEGT. Trimming took 6 bases from V and 4 from J; bases not matched to a gene: 2. The CDR3 loop spans 12 amino acids. This CDR3 is CASRTGVTEAFF. The CDR3 bases are TGTGCCAGCAGAACAGGGGTCACTGAAGCTTTCTTT.

The chain recombines TRBV7-9 with TRBJ1-1; D uncertain. The V gene's germline CDR1 is SEHNR and CDR2 FQNEAQ (reference sequence). Trimming took 1 base from V and 11 from J, leaving 11 bases between them. The CDR3 is 12 amino acids. CDR3 region: CASSLVWGGAFF. In nucleotides, the CDR3 is TGTGCCAGCAGCTTAGTGTGGGGAGGGGCTTTCTTT.

There are a few counts of this clonotype. This chain links TRBV10-1 with TRBJ2-7; possible D gene TRBD1, 5 bases. Trimming removed 3 bases from V and 0 bases from J, with 12 bases in between. Germline CDR1 and CDR2: WNHNN and SYGVQD (reference sequence). The CDR3 length is 15 residues. As DNA, the CDR3 is TGCGCCAGCAGTGAATCGGGTGACAGCTCCTACGAGCAGTACTTC. It specifies CASSESGDSSYEQYF.

This clonotype was seen more than once but under ten times. This CDR3 is CASGNRGGDTEAFF. The CDR3 nucleotides read TGTGCCAGCGGAAATAGGGGGGGGGACACTGAAGCTTTCTTT. V usage is TRBV12-3 or TRBV12-4 and J usage is TRBJ1-1; TRBD1 might be the D (6 bases). Trimming pared 8 bases from V and 3 bases from J, leaving 16 bases between. This CDR3 has 14 residues.

This chain joins TRBV18 and TRBJ2-3; D unclear. This CDR3 is built from 13 residues. The ends were cut back, 3 bases at V and 5 bases at J, with 9 bases in the middle. Per germline, CDR1 KGHSH and CDR2 LQKENI. The CDR3: CASSPLAGDTQYF. The CDR3, as DNA: TGTGCCAGCTCACCTTTAGCTGGAGATACGCAGTATTTT. Full variable domain (outside the CDR3, taken from reference TRBV18 and TRBJ2-3): NAGVMQNPRHLVRRRGQEARLRCSPMKGHSHVYWYRQLPEEGLKFMVYLQKENIIDESGMPKERFSAEFPKEGPSILRIQQVVRGDSAAYFCASSPLAGDTQYFGPGTRLTVL.

The V and J genes are TRBV5-1 and TRBJ2-7, with TRBD2 matching over 7 bases. Germline CDR1 reads SGHRS; CDR2 reads YFSETQ. The CDR3 is made up of 15 amino acids. Losses at the gene ends were 2 bases for V and 7 bases for J; bases not matched to a gene: 12. CDR3 in DNA: TGCGCCAGCAGCTTTGACGGGGGGACCCGAAGGGAGCAGTACTTC. Protein product: CASSFDGGTRREQYF.

The rearrangement links TRBV15 to TRBJ1-1; tentatively, D is TRBD1 (5 bases). V was cut by 4 bases and J by 1 base, with 7 bases left in between. The CDR3 totals 13 residues. CDR1 LNHNV and CDR2 YYDKDF come from the germline V gene (reference sequence). CDR3 bases: TGTGCCACCAGCACCGGGGGGAACACTGAAGCTTTCTTT. Protein product: CATSTGGNTEAFF. Looking up the rest from reference TRBV15 and TRBJ1-1 gives the full variable domain: DAMVIQNPRYQVTQFGKPVTLSCSQTLNHNVMYWYQQKSSQAPKLLFHYYDKDFNNEADTPDNFQSRRPNTSFCFLDIRSPGLGDTAMYLCATSTGGNTEAFFGQGTRLTVV.

The sample holds a few counts of this clonotype. This chain connects TRBV5-5 to TRBJ2-1; D is perhaps TRBD2 (6 bases). The V gene's germline CDR1 is SGHKS and CDR2 YYEKEE (reference sequence). CDR3 length: 15 amino acids. Trimming took off 1 base at V and 4 bases at J, with 12 bases between the two ends. CDR3 nucleotides: TGTGCCAGCAGCTTGTCGGGAGATGGGTACAATGAGCAGTTCTTC. Translation: CASSLSGDGYNEQFF.

The chain has TRBV2 and TRBJ2-2; TRBD2 agrees at 12 bases. The CDR3 sequence is 18 residues long. Germline CDR1 reads SNHLY; CDR2 reads FYNNEI. The V segment lost 1 base and the J segment 4 bases; nucleotides outside the gene matches: 7. The CDR3 here is CASSEGLAGEMGTGELFF. The CDR3 coding sequence is TGTGCCAGCAGTGAAGGACTAGCGGGAGAGATGGGCACCGGGGAGCTGTTTTTT.

For the CDR3, the DNA is TGCAGTGCTAGAGAAGGACTAGCGGGAGGGTTTATTGAGCAGTTCTTC. Translating it yields CSAREGLAGGFIEQFF. The chain uses TRBV20-1 and TRBJ2-1; 15 bases are shared with TRBD2. Losses at the gene ends were 0 bases for V and 9 bases for J; bases not matched to a gene: 6. This CDR3 has 16 residues. Germline CDR1 reads DFQATT; CDR2 reads SNEGSKA (reference sequence).

J is TRBJ2-7 and V is TRBV29-1, with D unresolved. The CDR3 runs to 12 residues. Trimming took 0 bases from V and 2 from J, leaving 5 bases between them. Germline V gene lookup returns CDR1 SQVTM and CDR2 ANQGSEA. As DNA, the CDR3 is TGCAGCGTTGAAGACAGCCCCTACGAGCAGTACTTC. It is translated as CSVEDSPYEQYF.

This clonotype was counted only a few times. CDR3 DNA: TGTGCCAGCAGTTTAATTAGTCCGGATACGCAGTATTTT. It specifies CASSLISPDTQYF. The chain recombines TRBV12-3 or TRBV12-4 with TRBJ2-3; no firm D call. The CDR3 runs to 13 residues. Trimming removed 2 bases from V and 6 bases from J, with 9 bases in between.

The chain employs TRBV5-1 and TRBJ2-7; no reliable D call. The V end was cut by 3 bases, the J end by 2 bases, with 18 bases between. The CDR3 consists of 16 residues. CDR1 and CDR2 (germline): SGHRS, YFSETQ. Here the CDR3 reads CASSSTRSVGPYEQYF. The CDR3 nucleotides read TGCGCCAGCAGCTCCACCCGGAGCGTAGGGCCCTACGAGCAGTACTTC.

This clonotype has ten or more counts. The chain recombines TRBV5-1 with TRBJ2-7; D not certain. This CDR3 is built from 12 residues. V dropped 4 bases and J dropped 6 bases, with 11 bases sitting between them. Germline assignment: CDR1 SGHRS and CDR2 YFSETQ. CDR3 nucleotides: TGCGCCAGCAGCAGCGATAGAGGCGAGCAGTACTTC. As protein: CASSSDRGEQYF. The variable domain in full, completed from reference TRBV5-1 and TRBJ2-7, reads KAGVTQTPRYLIKTRGQQVTLSCSPISGHRSVSWYQQTPGQGLQFLFEYFSETQRNKGNFPGRFSGRQFSNSRSEMNVSTLELGDSALYLCASSSDRGEQYFGPGTRLTVT.

This clonotype was seen many times. This sequence joins TRBV5-1 and TRBJ2-1; D tentatively reads TRBD1 or TRBD2 (5 bases each). Germline-derived CDR1 and CDR2 are SGHRS and YFSETQ. The CDR3 consists of 15 residues. The V end lost 2 bases, the J end lost 2 bases, and 11 bases lay between the germline ends. This CDR3 reads CASSLTRDPYNEQFF. CDR3 in DNA: TGCGCCAGCAGCTTAACTCGGGACCCCTACAATGAGCAGTTCTTC.

The chain is built from TRBV12-3 or TRBV12-4 and TRBJ1-2, with D unclear. This CDR3 has 15 residues. V dropped 0 bases and J dropped 3 bases, with 11 bases sitting between them. The CDR3 nucleotides read TGTGCCAGCAGTTTAGCTATGGTTGGGTACTATGGCTACACCTTC. Translated, it gives CASSLAMVGYYGYTF.

V usage is TRBV14 and J usage is TRBJ2-1; D possibly uses TRBD1 or TRBD2 (5 bases each). Looked up from germline, CDR1 is SGHDN and CDR2 is FVKESK. V shed 0 bases and J shed 10 bases, with 13 bases lying between them. This CDR3 comprises 14 residues. As DNA, the CDR3 is TGTGCCAGCAGCCAAGACCCGGGACCTCAGGAGCAGTTCTTC. Translating gives CASSQDPGPQEQFF. Variable domain in full (rest from reference TRBV14 and TRBJ2-1): EAGVTQFPSHSVIEKGQTVTLRCDPISGHDNLYWYRRVMGKEIKFLLHFVKESKQDESGMPNNRFLAERTGGTYSTLKVQPAELEDSGVYFCASSQDPGPQEQFFGPGTRLTVL.